This passage covers 14 T cell receptor beta chains from one sample sequenced in a study of cytomegalovirus exposure and HLA in healthy donors. In the PCR, 60 Vbeta and 13 Jbeta primers were used. The method was immunoSEQ multiplex PCR; TCRdb's version includes in-frame clones alone and lacks a portion of them. The repertoire includes about 140,000 clones, 73% of them detected once, and about 1.2% sits in the top ten. The source material was PBMCs. These TCRs come from a woman in her thirties or forties in good health and CMV-seronegative.

The J gene is TRBJ2-5, the V gene TRBV5-4; 8 bases agree with TRBD2. V lost 4 bases and J lost 5; bases outside the gene matches: 7. CDR3 length: 14 residues. Germline V gene lookup returns CDR1 SGHNT and CDR2 YYREEE (reference sequence). DNA of the CDR3: TGTGCCAGCAGCACCTACATAGCGGGGGAGACCCAGTACTTC. Translated: CASSTYIAGETQYF.

This chain joins TRBV28 and TRBJ1-1, with D unresolved. The CDR3 has 14 amino acids. Looked up from germline, CDR1 is MDHEN and CDR2 is SYDVKM. The ends were cut back, 5 bases at V and 0 bases at J, with 10 bases in the middle. As DNA, the CDR3 is TGTGCCAGCAGTATGGTGAGCATGAACACTGAAGCTTTCTTT. As protein: CASSMVSMNTEAFF.

The chain joins TRBV27 to TRBJ1-5; 8 positions match TRBD1. Germline V gene data show CDR1 as MNHEY and CDR2 as SMNVEV (reference sequence). V lost 5 bases and J lost 5; bases outside the gene matches: 5. The CDR3 covers 14 residues. The CDR3 DNA is TGTGCCAGCAGTCCCGGGACAGGTCATCAGCCCCAGCATTTT. Protein: CASSPGTGHQPQHF.

This rearrangement joins TRBV10-3 to TRBJ2-2; TRBD2 aligns across 12 bases. The CDR3 is made up of 16 amino acids. Germline V gene lookup returns CDR1 ENHRY and CDR2 SYGVKD. J gave up 1 base and V 7 bases, and 4 bases lay outside the gene matches. The CDR3 loop is CAINPGLAGNTGELFF. The CDR3 nucleotides read TGTGCCATCAACCCGGGACTAGCGGGGAACACCGGGGAGCTGTTTTTT.

This chain uses TRBV11-2 with TRBJ1-1; D might be TRBD1 (6 bases). Germline V gene lookup returns CDR1 SGHAT and CDR2 FQNNGV. With 1 base removed from V and 1 base from J, the gap between germline ends came to 13 bases. The CDR3 totals 16 residues. The CDR3 DNA reads TGTGCCAGCAGCTTAGTGGTGGGGGCGCCGAACACTGAAGCTTTCTTT. Translated, it gives CASSLVVGAPNTEAFF.

The chain has TRBV13 and TRBJ2-5, with D perhaps matching TRBD2 (5 bases). The CDR3 loop spans 13 amino acids. V was cut by 4 bases and J by 1 base, with 7 bases left in between. Germline CDR1 and CDR2: PRHDT and FYEKMQ (reference sequence). The DNA for the CDR3 is TGTGCCAGCAGCTCCCGGGGCCAAGAGACCCAGTACTTC. This gives the protein CASSSRGQETQYF. The full variable domain, rest sourced from reference TRBV13 and TRBJ2-5, is AAGVIQSPRHLIKEKRETATLKCYPIPRHDTVYWYQQGPGQDPQFLISFYEKMQSDKGSIPDRFSAQQFSDYHSELNMSSLELGDSALYFCASSSRGQETQYFGPGTRLLVL.

This clone showed up just a few times. The chain links TRBV4-1 to TRBJ1-1; 12 bases are shared with TRBD1. CDR1 and CDR2 (germline): MGHRA, YSYEKL. Trimming took 5 bases from V and 11 from J; bases not matched to a gene: 12. This CDR3 has 15 amino acids. The CDR3 loop reads CASSSGRDRGHSAFF. CDR3 nucleotide sequence: TGCGCCAGCAGCTCAGGCCGGGACAGGGGGCATTCGGCTTTCTTT.

The rearrangement joins TRBV19 to TRBJ2-1; TRBD1 might be the D (5 bases). The CDR3 extends over 13 amino acids. CDR1 and CDR2 from the germline V gene are LNHDA and SQIVND (reference sequence). Deletions cut 4 bases from V and 5 bases from J, with 9 bases between. DNA for the CDR3: TGTGCCAGTAGTAAGGGGCAGAACAATGAGCAGTTCTTC. It yields the protein CASSKGQNNEQFF.

This clone has only one observation. J is TRBJ2-5 and V is TRBV7-9; a weak D match, TRBD2 (5 bases). The CDR3 extends over 12 amino acids. V was shortened by 11 bases and J by 2 bases, with 12 bases between the two germline ends. In germline, CDR1 is SEHNR, CDR2 FQNEAQ (reference sequence). DNA for the CDR3: TGTGCCGGATCCGGAGGACAAGAGACCCAGTACTTC. Protein sequence: CAGSGGQETQYF.

This clone was picked up a small number of times. J is TRBJ2-1 and V is TRBV11-3, with 11 bases fitting TRBD2. The CDR3 runs 15 residues. Germline CDR1 is SGHNT and CDR2 is YENEEA. V lost 5 bases and J lost 7; bases outside the gene matches: 7. CDR3 region: CASSLTSGGLNEQFF. In DNA, the CDR3 is TGTGCCAGCAGCCTAACTAGCGGGGGCTTAAATGAGCAGTTCTTC.

This chain links TRBV5-6 with TRBJ1-5; 7 nucleotides line up with TRBD1. Germline loops: CDR1 SGHDT, CDR2 YYEEEE. V was clipped by 1 base and J by 2 bases; unmatched bases: 3. The CDR3 is 15 residues long. This CDR3 is CASSLTGAGNQPQHF. The CDR3 DNA is TGTGCCAGCAGCTTGACAGGGGCGGGCAATCAGCCCCAGCATTTT. The full variable domain, completed using reference TRBV5-6 and TRBJ1-5, is DAGVTQSPTHLIKTRGQQVTLRCSPKSGHDTVSWYQQALGQGPQFIFQYYEEEERQRGNFPDRFSGHQFPNYSSELNVNALLLGDSALYLCASSLTGAGNQPQHFGDGTRLSIL.

V and J are TRBV12-5 and TRBJ1-4, with 9 positions matching TRBD1. After removal of 10 bases from V and 6 bases from J, the junction contained 6 bases not matched to a gene. The CDR3 spans 13 residues. Germline values: CDR1 LGHNT, CDR2 FRNRAP. CDR3 coding DNA: TGTGCTACCCGGGACAGGGTAGATGAAAAACTGTTTTTT. This translates into CATRDRVDEKLFF.

This clone was counted once. V gene TRBV15 combines with J gene TRBJ2-1, with 7 nucleotides matching TRBD2. This CDR3 is 17 amino acids long. Germline V gene lookup returns CDR1 LNHNV and CDR2 YYDKDF (reference sequence). Germline trimming cut 5 bases from V and 8 bases from J; bases unmatched to any gene: 18. CDR3 sequence (DNA): TGTGCCACCAGCCGGGCCTTTGGAGCTGCGGGGGAGGATGAGCAGTTCTTC. The encoded protein is CATSRAFGAAGEDEQFF.

This chain connects TRBV27 to TRBJ2-1; 8 bases agree with TRBD2. CDR3 length: 15 residues. J lost 6 bases, V lost 2 bases, and 6 bases had no gene match. Germline V gene data show CDR1 as MNHEY and CDR2 as SMNVEV (reference sequence). CDR3 DNA: TGTGCCAGCAGTTTAATCCGGGGGGGCGTCAATGAGCAGTTCTTC. This encodes CASSLIRGGVNEQFF.